The 26 T cell receptor beta chains below were found in one sample sequenced in a study of cytomegalovirus exposure and HLA in healthy donors. The PCR contained 60 Vbeta and 13 Jbeta primers. The repertoire was sequenced with immunoSEQ multiplex PCR; TCRdb's copy has only in-frame clones and lacks some. The table lists under 150,000 clones, about four fifths of them singletons. Specimen: PBMCs. The receptors were sampled from a male donor in good health and CMV-seronegative.

The CDR3 loop is CASSATKTHEQFF. CDR3 nucleotides: TGTGCCAGCAGCGCGACAAAAACCCATGAGCAGTTCTTC. The V gene is TRBV11-2, the J gene TRBJ2-1; D call uncertain. V lost 5 bases and J lost 8, with 13 bases in between. The CDR3 consists of 13 residues. Germline V gives CDR1 SGHAT, CDR2 FQNNGV. Filled out from reference TRBV11-2 and TRBJ2-1, the complete variable domain reads EAGVAQSPRYKIIEKRQSVAFWCNPISGHATLYWYQQILGQGPKLLIQFQNNGVVDDSQLPKDRFSAERLKGVDSTLKIQPAKLEDSAVYLCASSATKTHEQFFGPGTRLTVL.

This clone appeared once. V usage is TRBV4-3 and J usage is TRBJ2-2, with TRBD2 matching over 14 bases. Germline loops: CDR1 LGHNA, CDR2 YSLEER. The CDR3 extends over 22 amino acids. V was clipped by 0 bases and J by 2 bases; unmatched bases: 14. The CDR3 DNA reads TGCGCCAGCAGCCAAGACGGTCTCTCCGGACTAGCGGGGGGCAGTAACACCGGGGAGCTGTTTTTT. The encoded protein is CASSQDGLSGLAGGSNTGELFF.

V usage is TRBV25-1 and J usage is TRBJ2-7; D gene uncertain. CDR1 MGHDK and CDR2 SYGVNS come from the germline V gene. This CDR3 is 13 amino acids long. Trimming cost V 6 bases and J 1 base, with 10 bases left between them. The chain's CDR3 is CASSATPSYEQYF. In nucleotides, the CDR3 is TGTGCCAGCAGCGCAACTCCTTCCTACGAGCAGTACTTC.

The chain carries TRBV13 and TRBJ2-3; D call uncertain. Germline-derived CDR1 and CDR2 are PRHDT and FYEKMQ (reference sequence). The CDR3 extends over 12 amino acids. V dropped 6 bases and J dropped 3 bases, with 7 bases sitting between them. In DNA form, the CDR3 reads TGTGCCAGCAGTCCCCGGACAGATACGCAGTATTTT. It codes for CASSPRTDTQYF.

V is TRBV11-2 and J is TRBJ2-2; no clear D. Trimming stripped 0 bases from V and 6 bases from J, with 8 bases between. Germline V CDR1 and CDR2: SGHAT, FQNNGV. The CDR3 has 14 amino acids. The CDR3 DNA reads as TGTGCCAGCAGCTTAGAACGTGGAGCCGGGGAGCTGTTTTTT. It yields the protein CASSLERGAGELFF.

The chain links TRBV6-5 to TRBJ1-5; D is possibly TRBD1 (6 bases). The germline CDR1 and CDR2 sequences are MNHEY and SVGAGI. The CDR3 consists of 15 residues. Trimming pared 5 bases from V and 2 bases from J, leaving 13 bases between. For the CDR3, the DNA is TGTGCCAGCAGTCCCCTCAGGGGCGGCAATCAGCCCCAGCATTTT. This gives the protein CASSPLRGGNQPQHF.

The chain joins TRBV11-2 to TRBJ1-2; D may be TRBD1 (6 bases). CDR3 length: 15 residues. V was clipped by 5 bases and J by 8 bases, with 21 bases between them. From germline, CDR1 is SGHAT and CDR2 FQNNGV. In DNA, the CDR3 is TGTGCCAGCAGCGAAACCCGGGGGGCAGGGGCCGGCTACACCTTC. As protein: CASSETRGAGAGYTF.

A single count supports this clone. The chain links TRBV30 to TRBJ1-2; D is uncertain. Trimming took off 1 base at V and 4 bases at J, with 10 bases between the two ends. The germline V gene encodes CDR1 GTSNPN and CDR2 SVGIG (reference sequence). The CDR3 runs 13 residues. Here the CDR3 reads CAWSAPGPYGYTF. The CDR3 DNA reads as TGTGCCTGGAGTGCCCCCGGTCCCTATGGCTACACCTTC.

J is TRBJ1-1 and V is TRBV30, with a weak D call TRBD1 (6 bases). CDR3 size: 14 residues. Germline-derived CDR1 and CDR2 are GTSNPN and SVGIG (reference sequence). With 3 bases removed from V and 1 base from J, the gap between germline ends came to 12 bases. The CDR3: CAWRPGHTNTEAFF. As DNA, the CDR3 is TGTGCCTGGAGACCGGGACACACGAACACTGAAGCTTTCTTT. Full variable domain (remainder filled in from reference TRBV30 and TRBJ1-1): SQTIHQWPATLVQPVGSPLSLECTVEGTSNPNLYWYRQAAGRGLQLLFYSVGIGQISSEVPQNLSASRPQDRQFILSSKKLLLSDSGFYLCAWRPGHTNTEAFFGQGTRLTVV.

The chain employs TRBV2 and TRBJ1-2; 10 bases are shared with TRBD1. This CDR3 has 13 amino acids. CDR1 is SNHLY, CDR2 FYNNEI, per germline. V lost 6 bases, J lost 3 bases, and 1 base stayed unmatched. Written as DNA, the CDR3 is TGTGCCAGCAGGGGGACAGGGGACTATGGCTACACCTTC. It codes for CASRGTGDYGYTF.

The rearrangement uses TRBV2 and TRBJ2-5; TRBD1 might be the D (6 bases). This CDR3 region has 15 residues. The ends were cut back, 6 bases at V and 5 bases at J, with 19 bases in the middle. Germline V gene data show CDR1 as SNHLY and CDR2 as FYNNEI. In DNA, the CDR3 is TGTGCCAGCAGGGAACAGGGCCTCCTTAAGGAGACCCAGTACTTC. The encoded protein is CASREQGLLKETQYF.

Points on this clone: The germline gene is not matched at one end of the junction; a read error may be the cause. Other DNA sequences in this specimen translate into the identical CDR3. J is TRBJ1-1 and V is TRBV4-3; D is uncertain. The CDR3 is made up of 15 amino acids. Germline V gene data show CDR1 as LGHNA and CDR2 as YSLEER. CDR3 coding DNA: TGCGCCAGCAGCCAATACCGGGAGATGAACACTGAGGCTTTCTTT. It codes for CASSQYREMNTEAFF.

The V gene is TRBV7-8, the J gene TRBJ1-2; the match to TRBD1 covers 8 bases. Losses at the gene ends were 1 base for V and 4 bases for J; bases not matched to a gene: 5. This CDR3 is 15 amino acids long. The germline gives CDR1 SGHVS, CDR2 FQNEAQ. CDR3 sequence (DNA): TGTGCCAGCAGCTTAGTGCGGACAGGGACCTATGGCTACACCTTC. Its translation is CASSLVRTGTYGYTF. The full variable domain, with the rest looked up from reference TRBV7-8 and TRBJ1-2, is GAGVSQSPRYKVAKRGQDVALRCDPISGHVSLFWYQQALGQGPEFLTYFQNEAQLDKSGLPSDRFFAERPEGSVSTLKIQRTQQEDSAVYLCASSLVRTGTYGYTFGSGTRLTVV.

The gene calls are TRBV19 and TRBJ1-2; 9 nucleotides agree with TRBD1. CDR1 is LNHDA and CDR2 is SQIVND in the germline V gene (reference sequence). J was trimmed by 2 bases and V by 7 bases; bases with no gene match: 5. CDR3 size: 14 residues. This CDR3 reads CASTPGTGNYGYTF. CDR3 nucleotide sequence: TGTGCCAGTACTCCCGGGACAGGGAACTATGGCTACACCTTC.

The rearrangement joins TRBV11-1 to TRBJ1-1, with a possible D match to TRBD1 (6 bases). The V gene's germline CDR1 is SGHAT and CDR2 FQDESV (reference sequence). Trimming removed 2 bases at V and 4 bases at J, with 8 bases between. This CDR3 contains 13 residues. The DNA of the CDR3 is TGTGCCAGCAGCTTAAACAGGGTCACTGAAGCTTTCTTT. This translates into CASSLNRVTEAFF.

This chain links TRBV20-1 with TRBJ2-7; D gene uncertain. This CDR3 is 11 amino acids long. Germline V gene sequence: CDR1 DFQATT, CDR2 SNEGSKA (reference sequence). Trimming cost V 4 bases and J 4 bases, with 8 bases left between them. CDR3 nucleotides: TGCAGTGCTACGACTGCGTACGAGCAGTACTTC. Residues: CSATTAYEQYF.

CDR3 sequence reads: CACSRQENTEAFF. CDR3 sequence (DNA): TGTGCCTGCAGCCGACAGGAGAACACTGAAGCTTTCTTT. The genes are TRBV30 and TRBJ1-1; possible D gene TRBD1, 6 bases. CDR1 and CDR2 from the germline V gene are GTSNPN and SVGIG (reference sequence). The CDR3 covers 13 residues. V lost 6 bases and J 1 base, leaving 12 bases between the germline ends.

The gene calls are TRBV7-3 and TRBJ1-2; TRBD1 matches 7 bases. Per germline, CDR1 SGHTA and CDR2 FQGTGA. The CDR3 is 13 residues long. J was trimmed by 6 bases and V by 5 bases; bases with no gene match: 6. The CDR3 loop is CASSRDSGNGYTF. The CDR3 DNA sequence: TGTGCCAGCAGCCGGGACAGTGGGAATGGCTACACCTTC.

This clone was counted only a few times. The rearrangement links TRBV7-9 to TRBJ1-5; 11 bases align to TRBD1. Germline values: CDR1 SEHNR, CDR2 FQNEAQ (reference sequence). There are 17 residues in the CDR3. J gave up 2 bases and V 1 base, and 4 bases lay outside the gene matches. The CDR3 DNA reads as TGTGCCAGCAGCTTAGGCGGGACAGGGGGTCGCAATCAGCCCCAGCATTTT. Its translation is CASSLGGTGGRNQPQHF. Filled out from reference TRBV7-9 and TRBJ1-5, the complete variable domain reads DTGVSQNPRHKITKRGQNVTFRCDPISEHNRLYWYRQTLGQGPEFLTYFQNEAQLEKSRLLSDRFSAERPKGSFSTLEIQRTEQGDSAMYLCASSLGGTGGRNQPQHFGDGTRLSIL.

The genes are TRBV7-9 and TRBJ1-4; 7 nucleotides match TRBD1. Germline V gene lookup returns CDR1 SEHNR and CDR2 FQNEAQ (reference sequence). This CDR3 is 16 amino acids long. Trimming at V came to 5 bases and at J to 4 bases, leaving 10 bases not matched to a gene. This CDR3 is CASSASSRGLNEKLFF. CDR3 nucleotide sequence: TGTGCCAGCAGCGCCTCCTCTAGGGGGCTTAATGAAAAACTGTTTTTT. Variable domain in full (rest from reference TRBV7-9 and TRBJ1-4): DTGVSQNPRHKITKRGQNVTFRCDPISEHNRLYWYRQTLGQGPEFLTYFQNEAQLEKSRLLSDRFSAERPKGSFSTLEIQRTEQGDSAMYLCASSASSRGLNEKLFFGSGTQLSVL.

The V call is TRBV4-3, the J call TRBJ2-3; D is possibly TRBD1 (6 bases). Germline V CDR1 and CDR2: LGHNA, YSLEER. There are 17 residues in the CDR3. Trimming took 0 bases from V and 5 from J, leaving 18 bases between them. CDR3 nucleotide sequence: TGCGCCAGCAGCCAAGATATAACAGGGCGTTCGATAGATACGCAGTATTTT. As protein: CASSQDITGRSIDTQYF.

The rearrangement uses TRBV5-5 and TRBJ1-2; 9 bases agree with TRBD1. From germline, CDR1 is SGHKS and CDR2 YYEKEE (reference sequence). The CDR3 runs to 14 residues. The junction had 6 bases not matched to a gene; V was cut back by 0 bases and J by 9 bases. The CDR3 DNA is TGTGCCAGCAGCTTGGGGGGACAGGGAGGTAGCTACACCTTC. Its protein is CASSLGGQGGSYTF. Full variable domain (outside the CDR3, taken from reference TRBV5-5 and TRBJ1-2): DAGVTQSPTHLIKTRGQQVTLRCSPISGHKSVSWYQQVLGQGPQFIFQYYEKEERGRGNFPDRFSARQFPNYSSELNVNALLLGDSALYLCASSLGGQGGSYTFGSGTRLTVV.

The gene calls are TRBV7-2 and TRBJ2-5, with 10 bases identical to TRBD2. The V and J ends lost 5 bases and 9 bases, in that order; junction bases with no gene match: 9. Looked up from germline, CDR1 is SGHTA and CDR2 is FQGNSA. The CDR3 totals 14 residues. CDR3 loop: CASSRLERGGAQYF. CDR3 nucleotide sequence: TGTGCCAGCAGCCGACTTGAGCGGGGGGGGGCCCAGTACTTC.

The V call is TRBV4-3, the J call TRBJ1-2; D unresolved. The CDR3 covers 14 residues. Per germline, CDR1 LGHNA and CDR2 YSLEER. V was shortened by 0 bases and J by 4 bases, with 9 bases between the two germline ends. The CDR3 DNA reads as TGCGCCAGCAGCCAAGATCCGGGTCCCTATGGCTACACCTTC. Protein sequence: CASSQDPGPYGYTF.

This clone was observed a few times. This rearrangement joins TRBV4-1 to TRBJ1-6, with 7 bases fitting TRBD1. J was trimmed by 5 bases and V by 4 bases; bases with no gene match: 5. Germline V lookup: CDR1 MGHRA, CDR2 YSYEKL. CDR3 length: 15 residues. This CDR3 is CASSLGQENNSPLHF. CDR3 DNA: TGCGCCAGCAGCCTTGGACAGGAGAATAATTCACCCCTCCACTTT.

This rearrangement joins TRBV7-2 to TRBJ1-1, with D possibly matching TRBD1 (6 bases). In germline, CDR1 is SGHTA, CDR2 FQGNSA. CDR3 length equals 15 residues. The V end was cut by 5 bases, the J end by 5 bases, with 18 bases between. The CDR3 coding sequence is TGTGCCAGCAGCCCCCCCCGGGACAAACGGACTGAAGCTTTCTTT. This sequence encodes CASSPPRDKRTEAFF.